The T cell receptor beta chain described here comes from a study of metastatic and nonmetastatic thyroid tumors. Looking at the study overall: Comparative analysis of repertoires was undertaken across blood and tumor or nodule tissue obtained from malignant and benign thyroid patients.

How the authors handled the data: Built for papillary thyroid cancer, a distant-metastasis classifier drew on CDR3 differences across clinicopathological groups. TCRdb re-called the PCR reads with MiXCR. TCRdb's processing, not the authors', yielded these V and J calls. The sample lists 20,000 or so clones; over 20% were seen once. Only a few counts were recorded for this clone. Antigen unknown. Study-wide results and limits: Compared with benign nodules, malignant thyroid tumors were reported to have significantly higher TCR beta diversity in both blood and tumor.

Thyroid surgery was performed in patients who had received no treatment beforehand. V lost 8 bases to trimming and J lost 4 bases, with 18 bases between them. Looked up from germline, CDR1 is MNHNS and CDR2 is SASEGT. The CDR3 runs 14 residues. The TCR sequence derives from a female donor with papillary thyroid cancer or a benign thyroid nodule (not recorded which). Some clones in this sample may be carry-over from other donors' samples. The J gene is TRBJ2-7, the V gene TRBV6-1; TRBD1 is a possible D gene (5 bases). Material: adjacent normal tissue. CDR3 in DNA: TGTGCCAGCGAAAGCCAGGGTGAAGGTTACGAGCAGTACTTC. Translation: CASESQGEGYEQYF.